The 6 T cell receptor beta chains reported below all come from one sample, sequenced in a study of T cells in Graves' hyperthyroidism and ophthalmopathy (dated by TCRdb to between 2018 and 2021). Libraries came from multiplex PCR. Instrument used: Illumina HiSeq 2000. The TCR beta CDR3 regions were amplified from RNA transcripts. The TCR CDR3 was subjected to a first round of RT-PCR using the HTBI primer set and the Qiagen OneStep RT-PCR kit. TCRdb's own reprocessing of the public reads used fastp at Q25 and MiXCR and kept productive beta chains. When rows share a CDR3 protein, they turn into one entry using the most common DNA and genes. The sample profile shows 300,000 to 400,000 distinct CDR3 sequences; 13% of them were found once. The ten largest clones add up to 9.2% of the sample. Source material: blood. Receptor source: a young woman with Graves' hyperthyroidism.

The rearrangement links TRBV6-1 to TRBJ1-2, with D possibly matching TRBD1 (5 bases). CDR3 length equals 13 residues. Deletions cut 7 bases from V and 9 bases from J, with 18 bases between. Germline V lookup: CDR1 MNHNS, CDR2 SASEGT. The CDR3 DNA reads TGTGCCAGCAACCCCCCTTGGGGGGTAAGCTACACCTTC. It specifies CASNPPWGVSYTF.

This clonotype was observed at least ten times. The chain links TRBV30 to TRBJ2-4; D gene uncertain. Germline CDR1 reads GTSNPN; CDR2 reads SVGIG (reference sequence). The CDR3 totals 12 residues. Trimming stripped 5 bases from V and 8 bases from J, with 13 bases between. The CDR3 bases are TGTGCCTGGGCAGATAACTCCGACATTCAGTACTTC. Protein: CAWADNSDIQYF. Together with reference TRBV30 and TRBJ2-4, the CDR3 gives the full variable domain: SQTIHQWPATLVQPVGSPLSLECTVEGTSNPNLYWYRQAAGRGLQLLFYSVGIGQISSEVPQNLSASRPQDRQFILSSKKLLLSDSGFYLCAWADNSDIQYFGAGTRLSVL.

This clonotype was observed at least ten times. The V gene is TRBV20-1, the J gene TRBJ1-1; D may be TRBD1 (6 bases). Germline CDR1 is DFQATT and CDR2 is SNEGSKA (reference sequence). The CDR3 is 15 amino acids. V gave up 2 bases and J gave up 2 bases, with 15 bases separating them. The CDR3 loop is CSARSPTGYNTEAFF. In DNA form, the CDR3 reads TGCAGTGCTAGATCTCCGACAGGATATAACACTGAAGCTTTCTTT.

This clonotype showed up many times. The chain has TRBV3-1 and TRBJ1-5; D is undetermined. CDR3 size: 12 residues. Germline V gene sequence: CDR1 LGHDT, CDR2 YNNKEL (reference sequence). V lost 4 bases and J 10 bases, leaving 11 bases between the germline ends. CDR3 region: CASSLTIGPQHF. The CDR3 DNA reads as TGTGCCAGCAGCCTTACCATAGGACCCCAGCATTTT.

This clonotype has ten or more counts. The V gene is TRBV6-1, the J gene TRBJ1-4; 8 nucleotides match TRBD1. This CDR3 is built from 14 residues. The ends lost 6 bases at V and 4 bases at J; junction bases unmatched: 4. Germline CDR1 is MNHNS and CDR2 is SASEGT. The CDR3 sequence is CASSQTGDNEKLFF. CDR3 DNA sequence: TGTGCCAGCAGCCAGACAGGGGATAATGAAAAACTGTTTTTT.

The V gene is TRBV5-1, the J gene TRBJ2-7; weak D call: TRBD1 (6 bases). Germline V gene sequence: CDR1 SGHRS, CDR2 YFSETQ. This CDR3 is 16 amino acids long. V lost 1 base and J lost 7, with 21 bases in between. Written as DNA, the CDR3 is TGCGCCAGCAGCTTGTGGGGGCAGGACCCCTTGTGGGAGCAGTACTTC. It specifies CASSLWGQDPLWEQYF.